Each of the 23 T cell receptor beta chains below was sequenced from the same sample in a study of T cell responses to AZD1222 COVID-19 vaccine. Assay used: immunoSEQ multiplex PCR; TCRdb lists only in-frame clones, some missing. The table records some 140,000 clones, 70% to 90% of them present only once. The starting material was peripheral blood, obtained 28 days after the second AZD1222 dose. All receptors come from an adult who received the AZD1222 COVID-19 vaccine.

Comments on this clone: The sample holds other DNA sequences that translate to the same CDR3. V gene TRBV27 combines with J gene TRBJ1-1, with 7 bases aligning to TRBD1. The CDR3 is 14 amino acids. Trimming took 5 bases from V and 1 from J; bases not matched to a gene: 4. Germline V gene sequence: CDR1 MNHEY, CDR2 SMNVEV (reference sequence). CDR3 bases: TGTGCCAGCAGTCTAAGACAGGGGAACACTGAAGCTTTCTTT. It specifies CASSLRQGNTEAFF.

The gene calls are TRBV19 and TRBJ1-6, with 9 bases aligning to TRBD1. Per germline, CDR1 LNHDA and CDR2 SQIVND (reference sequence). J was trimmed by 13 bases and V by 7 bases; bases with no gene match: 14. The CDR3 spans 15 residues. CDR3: CASNPQGARGLPLHF. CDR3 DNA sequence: TGTGCCAGTAATCCACAGGGGGCTAGGGGGCTCCCCCTCCACTTT.

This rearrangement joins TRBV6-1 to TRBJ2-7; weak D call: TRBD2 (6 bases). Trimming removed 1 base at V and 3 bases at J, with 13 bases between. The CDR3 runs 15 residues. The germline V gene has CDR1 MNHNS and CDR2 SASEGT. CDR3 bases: TGTGCCAGCAGTGAAGGGGTAGCGGAATACTACGAGCAGTACTTC. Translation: CASSEGVAEYYEQYF.

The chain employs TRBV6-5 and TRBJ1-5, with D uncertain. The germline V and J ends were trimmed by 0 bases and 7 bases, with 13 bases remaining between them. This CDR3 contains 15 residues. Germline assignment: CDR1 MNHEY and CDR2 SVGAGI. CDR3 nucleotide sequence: TGTGCCAGCAGTTACTCGGTGGCCGCTCGGCAGCCCCAGCATTTT. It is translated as CASSYSVAARQPQHF.

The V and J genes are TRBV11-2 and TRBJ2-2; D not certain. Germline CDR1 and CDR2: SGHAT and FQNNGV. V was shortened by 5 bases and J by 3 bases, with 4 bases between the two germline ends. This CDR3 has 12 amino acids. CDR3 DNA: TGTGCCAGCAGCCCTGACACCGGGGAGCTGTTTTTT. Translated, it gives CASSPDTGELFF.

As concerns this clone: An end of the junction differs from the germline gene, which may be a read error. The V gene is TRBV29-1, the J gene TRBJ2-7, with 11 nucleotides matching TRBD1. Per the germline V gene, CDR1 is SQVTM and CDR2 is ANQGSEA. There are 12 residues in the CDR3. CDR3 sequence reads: CSVRGGDRGTNF. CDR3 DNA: TGCAGCGTCCGCGGGGGGGACAGGGGGACCAACTTC.

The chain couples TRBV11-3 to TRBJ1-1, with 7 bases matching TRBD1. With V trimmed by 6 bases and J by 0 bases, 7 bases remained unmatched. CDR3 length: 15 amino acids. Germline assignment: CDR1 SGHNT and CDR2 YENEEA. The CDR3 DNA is TGTGCCAGCAGTTACTGGACAGGAGTGAACACTGAAGCTTTCTTT. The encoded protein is CASSYWTGVNTEAFF.

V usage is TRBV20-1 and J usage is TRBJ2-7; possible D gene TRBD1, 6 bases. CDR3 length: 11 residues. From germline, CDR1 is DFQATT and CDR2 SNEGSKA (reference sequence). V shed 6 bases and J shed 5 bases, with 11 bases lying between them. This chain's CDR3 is CSADNRDEQYF. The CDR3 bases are TGCAGTGCCGACAACAGGGACGAGCAGTACTTC.

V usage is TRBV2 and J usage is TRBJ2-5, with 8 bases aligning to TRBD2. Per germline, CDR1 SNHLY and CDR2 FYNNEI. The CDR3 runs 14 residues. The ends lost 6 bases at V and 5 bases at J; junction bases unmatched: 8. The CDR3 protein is CASRLGLAGETQYF. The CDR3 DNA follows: TGTGCCAGCAGGCTTGGACTAGCCGGGGAGACCCAGTACTTC.

The CDR3 here is CASRTGGSGPQHF. The CDR3 DNA reads as TGTGCCAGCAGGACTGGTGGGAGTGGGCCCCAGCATTTT. The chain recombines TRBV6-5 with TRBJ1-5; D unresolved. The CDR3 is made up of 13 amino acids. Germline loops: CDR1 MNHEY, CDR2 SVGAGI. V dropped 6 bases and J dropped 9 bases, with 15 bases sitting between them.

The CDR3, as DNA: TGCGCCAGCAGCCAAGGAGGAGCGGGAGTAGAGACCCAGTACTTC. Amino acid sequence: CASSQGGAGVETQYF. The chain carries TRBV4-1 and TRBJ2-5; 8 nucleotides agree with TRBD2. The germline V gene encodes CDR1 MGHRA and CDR2 YSYEKL. This CDR3 is built from 15 residues. The trim removed 1 base at V and 4 bases at J, leaving 5 bases unmatched.

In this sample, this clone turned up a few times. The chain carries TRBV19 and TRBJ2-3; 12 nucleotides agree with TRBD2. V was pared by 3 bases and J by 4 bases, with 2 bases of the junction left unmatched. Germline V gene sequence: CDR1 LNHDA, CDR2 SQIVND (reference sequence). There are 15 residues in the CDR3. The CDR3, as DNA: TGTGCCAGTAGTATGGGACTAGCGGGCCCAGATACGCAGTATTTT. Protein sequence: CASSMGLAGPDTQYF.

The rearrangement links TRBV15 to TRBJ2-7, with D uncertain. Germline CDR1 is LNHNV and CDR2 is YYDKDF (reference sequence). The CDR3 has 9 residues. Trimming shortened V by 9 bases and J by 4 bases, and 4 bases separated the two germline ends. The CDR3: CATKYEQYF. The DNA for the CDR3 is TGTGCCACAAAATACGAGCAGTACTTC.

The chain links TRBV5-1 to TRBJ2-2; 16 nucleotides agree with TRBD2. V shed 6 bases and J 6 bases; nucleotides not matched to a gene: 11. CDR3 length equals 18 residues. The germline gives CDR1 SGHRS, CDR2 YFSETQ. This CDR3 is CASTPGTSGRALAGELFF. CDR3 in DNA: TGCGCCAGCACCCCCGGGACTAGCGGGAGGGCCTTGGCCGGGGAGCTGTTTTTT.

CDR3 DNA: TGTGCCAGCAGCCAAGCTTCGGGGGACTATGGCTACACCTTC. Translating gives CASSQASGDYGYTF. This chain links TRBV3-1 (or the pseudogene TRBV3-2) with TRBJ1-2; D is perhaps TRBD1 (5 bases). There are 14 residues in the CDR3. V was trimmed by 1 base and J by 3 bases, leaving 9 bases between them. In germline, CDR1 is LGHDT, CDR2 YNNKEL (reference sequence).

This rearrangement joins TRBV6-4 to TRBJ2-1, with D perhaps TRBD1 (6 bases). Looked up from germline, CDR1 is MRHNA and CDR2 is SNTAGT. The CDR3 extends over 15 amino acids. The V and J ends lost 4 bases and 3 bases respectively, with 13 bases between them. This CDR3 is CASSVGASLYNEQFF. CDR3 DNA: TGTGCCAGCAGTGTGGGGGCTAGCCTCTACAATGAGCAGTTCTTC.

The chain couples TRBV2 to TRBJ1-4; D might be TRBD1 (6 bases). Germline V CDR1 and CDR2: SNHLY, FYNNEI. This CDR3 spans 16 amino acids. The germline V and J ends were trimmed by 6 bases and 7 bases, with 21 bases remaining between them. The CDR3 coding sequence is TGTGCCAGCAGCCCCCTGGGGGGGGCTCGGGTTGAAAAACTGTTTTTT. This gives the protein CASSPLGGARVEKLFF.

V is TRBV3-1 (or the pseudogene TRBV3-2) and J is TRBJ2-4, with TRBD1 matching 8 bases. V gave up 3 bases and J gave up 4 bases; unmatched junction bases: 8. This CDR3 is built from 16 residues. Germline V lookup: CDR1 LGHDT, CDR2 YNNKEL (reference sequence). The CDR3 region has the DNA TGTGCCAGCAGCCAGAGACCCGGGACAGGAAAAAACATTCAGTACTTC. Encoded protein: CASSQRPGTGKNIQYF.

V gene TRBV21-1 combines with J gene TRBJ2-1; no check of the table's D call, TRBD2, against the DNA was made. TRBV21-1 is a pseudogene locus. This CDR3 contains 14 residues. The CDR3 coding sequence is TGTGCCAGCAGCAAAGTTGTTAGCGGCCATGAGCAGTTCTTC. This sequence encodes CASSKVVSGHEQFF.

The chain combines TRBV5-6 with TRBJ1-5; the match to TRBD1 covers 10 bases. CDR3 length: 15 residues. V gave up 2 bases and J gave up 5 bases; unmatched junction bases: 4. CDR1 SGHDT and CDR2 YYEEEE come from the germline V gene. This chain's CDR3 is CASSFFGQGDQPQHF. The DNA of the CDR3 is TGTGCCAGCAGCTTCTTTGGACAGGGGGATCAGCCCCAGCATTTT.

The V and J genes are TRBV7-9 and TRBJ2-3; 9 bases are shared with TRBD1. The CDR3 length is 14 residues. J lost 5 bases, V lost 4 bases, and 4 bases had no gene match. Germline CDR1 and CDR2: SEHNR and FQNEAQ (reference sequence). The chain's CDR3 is CASSYGQGKDTQYF. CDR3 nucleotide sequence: TGTGCCAGCAGCTACGGACAGGGGAAAGATACGCAGTATTTT.

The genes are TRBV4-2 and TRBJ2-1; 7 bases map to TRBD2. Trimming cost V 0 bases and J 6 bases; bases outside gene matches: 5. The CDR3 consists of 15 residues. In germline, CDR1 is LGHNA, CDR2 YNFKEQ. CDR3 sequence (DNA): TGTGCCAGCAGCCAAGACGGACTAGGAGGCAATGAGCAGTTCTTC. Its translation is CASSQDGLGGNEQFF.

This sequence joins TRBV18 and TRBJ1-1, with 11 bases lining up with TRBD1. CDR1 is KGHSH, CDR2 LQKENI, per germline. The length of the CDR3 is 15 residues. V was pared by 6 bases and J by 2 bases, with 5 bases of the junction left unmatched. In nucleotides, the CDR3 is TGTGCCAGCTCCTCTGGGACAGGGGGAAACACTGAAGCTTTCTTT. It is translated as CASSSGTGGNTEAFF.